This TCR beta chain was sequenced during a study of beta chain features in type 1 diabetes. On the study more broadly: Similarity in age, gender and cell yields was seen between patients and healthy donors.

CD4+ naive, central memory, regulatory and stem cell-like memory subsets were isolated by sorting on CD45RO/CCR7/CD25/CD127/CD95/CD27. The length of the CDR3 is 19 residues. The V and J ends lost 6 bases and 0 bases, in that order; junction bases with no gene match: 14. Per germline, CDR1 SQVTM and CDR2 ANQGSEA. In its sample, this clone was seen a few times. Antigen specificity is unknown. Other DNA sequences in this sample translate to the same CDR3. Study outcomes and limitations: Small HLA sub-analyses could not settle whether HLA shapes TCRB rearrangement. Comparison showed that naive, central memory and Treg TCRB repertoires appeared more similar among patients than among healthy donors. Moderate but significant shortening of TCRB CDR3s was recorded in all four CD4+ subsets from Type 1 diabetes patients.

cDNA synthesis used the whole RNA isolate, giving expressed TCRB sequences. This table comes from immunoSEQ multiplex PCR, and its TCRdb copy is limited to in-frame clones, with some not included. In the table there are 300,000 to 400,000 clones, 8.5% to 10% of which are singletons. Input material: central memory CD4+ T cells from blood. The rearrangement joins TRBV29-1 to TRBJ2-6; 10 positions agree with TRBD1. This TCR came from a man aged 25-45 years with type 1 diabetes. The CDR3 here is CSVGGGRTGGYSGANVLTF. The CDR3 DNA reads TGCAGCGTCGGGGGGGGCCGGACAGGGGGATACTCTGGGGCCAACGTCCTGACTTTC.